Listed below are T cell receptor beta chains from one sample, sequenced in a study of T cell changes during pregnancy in multiple sclerosis. TCRdb's table, derived via immunoSEQ multiplex PCR, lists solely in-frame clones and lacks some. The sample includes tens of thousands of clones, roughly 92% of them seen just once. The sample was peripheral blood, taken after pregnancy. All receptors come from a female donor with multiple sclerosis, enrolled in a pregnancy study. Each CDR3 is given with its conserved first and last residue. D genes are given only for firm matches. Some rows have no size entry. The others give once, few or many, or a class for an expanded clone.

D	size	V	J	DNA	CDR3
.	.	TRBV2	TRBJ2-3	TGTGCCAGCAGATTGACATATAGCACAGATACGCAGTATTTT	CASRLTYSTDTQYF
TRBD1	.	TRBV6-5	TRBJ1-2	TGTGCCAGCAGTTACTCCGGACAGGGCCTTAACTATGGCTACACCTTC	CASSYSGQGLNYGYTF
TRBD2	.	TRBV15	TRBJ2-3	TGTGCCACCAGCAGAGACCCCGGGACTAGCGGAAGCACAGATACGCAGTATTTT	CATSRDPGTSGSTDTQYF
.	.	TRBV29-1	TRBJ2-7	TGCAGCGTTGCCCAGACTAGGGGACGCTACGAGCAGTACTTC	CSVAQTRGRYEQYF
TRBD2	.	TRBV19	TRBJ2-7	TGTGCCAGTAGTACCCGGACTAGCGGGAGCTTCCGCGAGCAGTACTTC	CASSTRTSGSFREQYF
.	.	TRBV6-5	TRBJ1-5	TGTGCCAGCAGTTACTCGTCCTCAGGACTTCAGCCCCAGCATTTT	CASSYSSSGLQPQHF
TRBD1	once	TRBV9	TRBJ1-3	TGTGCCAGCAGCGTAGGGACAGGGAAGAACACCATATATTTT	CASSVGTGKNTIYF
TRBD1	.	TRBV19	TRBJ2-5	TGTGCCACCCGGGACAGGGCGCGGGAGACCCAGTACTTC	CATRDRARETQYF
TRBD2	once	TRBV7-2	TRBJ2-3	TGTGCCAGCAGCTTAGGGGCTAGCGGGAGCACAGATACGCAGTATTTT	CASSLGASGSTDTQYF
.	.	TRBV6-6	TRBJ1-5	TGTGCCAGCGCGGGGGCCGGGCCTCAGCCCCAGCATTTT	CASAGAGPQPQHF
TRBD2	.	TRBV4-3	TRBJ2-1	TGCGCCAGCAGCCAATTCCATTCAGCGGGGGATGAGCAGTTCTTC	CASSQFHSAGDEQFF
TRBD1	.	TRBV9	TRBJ1-6	TGTGCCAGCAGCGCCCCGGACAGGGGGCGGAATTCACCCCCCCACTTT	CASSAPDRGRNSPPHF
TRBD1	.	TRBV5-5	TRBJ2-2	TGTGCCAGCAGCTTAACTGGACAGGGTCCCCCCGGGGAGCTGTTTTTT	CASSLTGQGPPGELFF
TRBD2	.	TRBV6-5	TRBJ2-5	TGTGCCAGCAGTCTCTCTCTAGCGGGGGGAGAGACCCAGTACTTC	CASSLSLAGGETQYF